This T cell receptor beta chain was sequenced for a study of immune evolution from preneoplasia to lung adenocarcinoma. Study-wide results and caveats: T cell clonality was higher in KRAS-mutant than EGFR-mutant or wild-type nodules.

Libraries were prepared by immunoSEQ multiplex PCR; TCRdb keeps only in-frame clonotypes and omits some of them. The sample yields about 4,900 clones, 76% seen once. Note on this clone: The antigen remains undetermined.

The sample taken for sequencing was FFPE minimally invasive lung adenocarcinoma tissue. The receptor's source is a person aged 60-79 years with lung adenocarcinoma.

In DNA, the CDR3 is TGTGCCAGCAGCGTAGTAGCGGGCGGGGTGATGGGATCCGGGGAGCTGTTTTTT. Its protein product is CASSVVAGGVMGSGELFF. The J gene is TRBJ2-2, the V gene TRBV9, with 7 bases matching TRBD2. Germline lookup yields CDR1 SGDLS and CDR2 YYNGEE. Losses at the gene ends were 0 bases for V and 6 bases for J; bases not matched to a gene: 14. The CDR3 runs to 18 residues.